Given below is one TCR beta chain in context. This record belongs to a study of cytomegalovirus exposure and HLA in healthy donors. After removal of 11 bases from V and 6 bases from J, the junction contained 17 bases not matched to a gene. CDR3 length equals 16 residues. In germline, CDR1 is SNHLY, CDR2 FYNNEI. TCRdb keeps only in-frame clones here, not all; method: immunoSEQ multiplex PCR. The data show tens of thousands of clones, over 80% seen once. The sample was PBMCs. This TCR was sampled from a young man in good health and CMV-seronegative. The chain uses TRBV2 and TRBJ2-3, with 10 bases lining up with TRBD2. The CDR3 loop is CASLARTSGSGDTQYF. For the CDR3, the DNA is TGTGCCTCACTGGCCCGGACTAGCGGTTCAGGGGATACGCAGTATTTT.